The 22 T cell receptor beta chains below come from one sample, sequenced in a study of human T cells and chemical hapten exposure. The time point is: patch test 2, 6 weeks after DPC sensitization. Treatment in this sample: therapeutic diphenylcyclopropenone sensitization with weekly scalp DPC. Using its own MiXCR run on the RACE reads, TCRdb lists one record per CDR3 protein. The table records approximately 110,000 distinct CDR3 sequences, 9.2% of them present only once. The sample consisted of whole blood, taken in connection with sensitization to the hapten diphenylcyclopropenone (DPC). These receptors were taken from a woman in her thirties or forties with alopecia areata. Some clones in this sample may be carry-over from other donors' samples.

The V call is TRBV5-1, the J call TRBJ1-2; possibly TRBD1 for D (5 bases). V dropped 2 bases and J dropped 5 bases, with 10 bases sitting between them. Germline V gene sequence: CDR1 SGHRS, CDR2 YFSETQ. The CDR3 extends over 13 amino acids. The CDR3 DNA sequence: TGCGCCAGCAGCTTAGAGGGGCTATATGGCTACACCTTC. Translating gives CASSLEGLYGYTF.

This clonotype has a handful of counts. The chain joins TRBV6-5 to TRBJ1-5, with TRBD1 matching 8 bases. The junction had 8 bases not matched to a gene; V was cut back by 7 bases and J by 6 bases. CDR1 is MNHEY and CDR2 is SVGAGI in the germline V gene. The CDR3 has 14 residues. CDR3 DNA: TGTGCCAGCACCCCTGGACAGGGTGGTCAGCCCCAGCATTTT. It yields the protein CASTPGQGGQPQHF.

The V gene is TRBV2, the J gene TRBJ2-6; a weak D match, TRBD1 (5 bases). The CDR3 runs to 17 residues. The germline gives CDR1 SNHLY, CDR2 FYNNEI. With 0 bases removed from V and 3 bases from J, the gap between germline ends came to 12 bases. CDR3 nucleotide sequence: TGTGCCAGCAGTGAAGCGCTCGTCAGGGATGGGGCCAACGTCCTGACTTTC. Its translation is CASSEALVRDGANVLTF. Using reference TRBV2 and TRBJ2-6 for the parts outside the CDR3, the full variable domain is EPEVTQTPSHQVTQMGQEVILRCVPISNHLYFYWYRQILGQKVEFLVSFYNNEISEKSEIFDDQFSVERPDGSNFTLKIRSTKLEDSAMYFCASSEALVRDGANVLTFGAGSRLTVL.

This clonotype was seen ten or more times. This chain joins TRBV18 and TRBJ1-5; TRBD1 aligns across 11 bases. The germline V gene encodes CDR1 KGHSH and CDR2 LQKENI. The CDR3 is 15 amino acids. The junction had 8 bases not matched to a gene; V was cut back by 6 bases and J by 7 bases. CDR3 nucleotides: TGTGCCAGCTCGGTTGGACAGGGGGCAAGCCAGCCCCAGCATTTT. Translating it yields CASSVGQGASQPQHF.

The chain carries TRBV9 and TRBJ1-2, with a weak D call TRBD1 (6 bases). CDR3 length: 12 residues. V was clipped by 4 bases and J by 4 bases, with 8 bases between them. Germline assignment: CDR1 SGDLS and CDR2 YYNGEE. In nucleotides, the CDR3 is TGTGCCAGCAGCAGGACAGTCTATGGCTACACCTTC. It codes for CASSRTVYGYTF.

On this clonotype itself: This may come from a read error, since a much larger clone is one base off. The genes are TRBV7-8 and TRBJ1-2; D call uncertain. This CDR3 is 14 amino acids long. Trimming took 7 bases from V and 4 from J, leaving 16 bases between them. The germline V gene has CDR1 SGHVS and CDR2 FQNEAQ. CDR3 bases: TGTGCCAGCACTCCGGCCGCGGGGATCTATGGCTACACCTTC. It encodes CASTPAAGIYGYTF.

This clonotype was observed many times. The chain carries TRBV12-3 or TRBV12-4 and TRBJ2-1; 11 bases match TRBD1. V shed 2 bases, J shed 6 bases, and the junction held 3 bases outside the gene matches. The CDR3 is 15 residues long. CDR3 nucleotides: TGTGCCAGCAGTTTAAAAGGGACAGGGGGCAATGAGCAGTTCTTC. Its protein product is CASSLKGTGGNEQFF.

The genes are TRBV20-1 and TRBJ2-3, with TRBD2 identical over 10 bases. Germline CDR1 and CDR2: DFQATT and SNEGSKA (reference sequence). V shed 5 bases and J 0 bases; nucleotides not matched to a gene: 11. The CDR3 covers 17 residues. For the CDR3, the DNA is TGCAGTGCTCGTCCCGGGACTAGCGAACCTAGCACAGATACGCAGTATTTT. Its protein is CSARPGTSEPSTDTQYF.

This clonotype was seen only a few times. The chain uses TRBV12-3 or TRBV12-4 and TRBJ1-2, with TRBD1 identical over 11 bases. This CDR3 spans 13 amino acids. Losses at the gene ends were 6 bases for V and 11 bases for J; bases not matched to a gene: 8. In DNA, the CDR3 is TGTGCCAGCAGCCTCGAGGGGACAGGGGGTTACACCTTC. It encodes CASSLEGTGGYTF.

The table lists this clonotype with a few counts. The rearrangement joins TRBV9 to TRBJ2-1; 7 nucleotides align to TRBD2. The CDR3 extends over 16 amino acids. With V trimmed by 2 bases and J by 3 bases, 8 bases remained unmatched. Germline lookup yields CDR1 SGDLS and CDR2 YYNGEE. The CDR3: CASSVPGLGDYNEQFF. The CDR3, as DNA: TGTGCCAGCAGCGTCCCCGGACTAGGAGACTACAATGAGCAGTTCTTC.

The CDR3 DNA reads as TGTGCCAGCCGTCGGGGGGCGAACACCGGGGAGCTGTTTTTT. Its translation is CASRRGANTGELFF. The chain uses TRBV12-3 or TRBV12-4 and TRBJ2-2, with TRBD2 matching 7 bases. Losses at the gene ends were 8 bases for V and 0 bases for J; bases not matched to a gene: 3. The CDR3 runs to 14 residues.

The table lists this clonotype with many counts. The chain joins TRBV6-5 to TRBJ2-1, with a weak D call TRBD2 (5 bases). The CDR3 runs 12 residues. V was cut by 2 bases and J by 10 bases, with 9 bases left in between. CDR1 and CDR2 (germline): MNHEY, SVGAGI. The CDR3 DNA reads as TGTGCCAGCAGTTACGGAGGAAGCGAGCAGTTCTTC. Translation gives CASSYGGSEQFF.

The chain links TRBV27 to TRBJ1-2, with 7 bases that match TRBD1. Per the germline V gene, CDR1 is MNHEY and CDR2 is SMNVEV (reference sequence). With 8 bases clipped from V and 2 bases from J, the junction kept 2 bases outside the gene matches. The CDR3 is 12 residues long. The CDR3 DNA reads TGTGCCAGCGGGACAGCCAACTATGGCTACACCTTC. Its protein product is CASGTANYGYTF.

This clonotype was seen more than once but under ten times. CDR3 sequence: CASSILTRTGEQFF. The CDR3 DNA sequence: TGTGCCAGCAGCATTCTTACCCGGACTGGCGAGCAGTTCTTC. The rearrangement links TRBV7-2 to TRBJ2-1; D might be TRBD2 (5 bases). CDR1 and CDR2 (germline): SGHTA, FQGNSA. This CDR3 is 14 amino acids long. V lost 5 bases, J lost 10 bases, and 18 bases lay in between.

This clonotype is deemed large. The rearrangement uses TRBV20-1 and TRBJ1-2, with no clear D. This CDR3 has 13 amino acids. Germline V lookup: CDR1 DFQATT, CDR2 SNEGSKA (reference sequence). V shed 5 bases and J shed 7 bases, with 17 bases lying between them. The CDR3: CSAPTEPGSGYTF. CDR3 in DNA: TGCAGTGCTCCCACGGAGCCGGGGTCTGGCTACACCTTC.

Notes on this clonotype: A much larger clone lies a single base off, so this may be a read error. The V gene is TRBV27, the J gene TRBJ2-1; 9 nucleotides agree with TRBD1. J gave up 4 bases and V 4 bases, and 5 bases lay outside the gene matches. The length of the CDR3 is 15 residues. CDR1 is MNHEY and CDR2 is SMNVEV in the germline V gene (reference sequence). The CDR3 spells CASSYDRGYYNEQFF. CDR3 DNA sequence: TGTGCCAGCAGTTACGACAGGGGGTATTACAATGAGCAGTTCTTC.

This clonotype was seen repeatedly, ten times or more. The rearrangement joins TRBV5-1 to TRBJ1-5; 9 bases map to TRBD1. The CDR3 length is 15 residues. V was clipped by 4 bases and J by 2 bases; unmatched bases: 4. From germline, CDR1 is SGHRS and CDR2 YFSETQ. CDR3 DNA: TGCGCCAGCAGCCGGACAGGGGAGGGCAATCAGCCCCAGCATTTT. Translated, it gives CASSRTGEGNQPQHF.

There are many counts of this clonotype. The chain couples TRBV7-2 to TRBJ2-7; a weak D match, TRBD1 (5 bases). The V end lost 5 bases, the J end lost 2 bases, and 10 bases lay between the germline ends. There are 13 residues in the CDR3. Per the germline V gene, CDR1 is SGHTA and CDR2 is FQGNSA. In DNA, the CDR3 is TGTGCCAGCAGCCAGGGTAACCCCTACGAGCAGTACTTC. This encodes CASSQGNPYEQYF.

This clonotype occurred many times. The chain carries TRBV6-5 and TRBJ1-5, with 7 bases fitting TRBD1. This CDR3 is 14 amino acids long. With V trimmed by 9 bases and J by 1 base, 6 bases remained unmatched. Germline CDR1 MNHEY, CDR2 SVGAGI. The CDR3 protein is CASRRGGSNQPQHF. For the CDR3, the DNA is TGTGCCAGTCGCAGGGGGGGAAGCAATCAGCCCCAGCATTTT.

This clonotype was detected only a few times. This rearrangement joins TRBV29-1 to TRBJ2-1; 14 bases fit TRBD2. The trim removed 4 bases at V and 7 bases at J, leaving 6 bases unmatched. The CDR3 sequence is 15 residues long. Germline V gene data show CDR1 as SQVTM and CDR2 as ANQGSEA. This chain's CDR3 is CSVGGTSGGQNEQFF. In DNA, the CDR3 is TGCAGCGTTGGAGGGACTAGCGGGGGCCAAAATGAGCAGTTCTTC.

The chain has TRBV6-2 or TRBV6-3 and TRBJ1-2, with TRBD1 identical over 7 bases. Germline lookup yields CDR1 MNHEY and CDR2 SVGEGT. V shed 5 bases, J shed 6 bases, and the junction held 15 bases outside the gene matches. The CDR3 is 16 amino acids. Here the CDR3 reads CASSRILRQGAHGYTF. The CDR3, as DNA: TGTGCCAGCAGTAGAATTTTGAGACAGGGCGCCCATGGCTACACCTTC.

In this sample, this clonotype turned up many times. The DNA for the CDR3 is TGCAGTGCCAAGGTATACTACGAGCAGTACTTC. The encoded protein is CSAKVYYEQYF. The rearrangement uses TRBV20-1 and TRBJ2-7; D is ambiguous. Germline V CDR1 and CDR2: DFQATT, SNEGSKA (reference sequence). Between the trimmed V and J ends, which lost 6 bases and 3 bases, there was a span of 9 bases. CDR3 size: 11 residues.